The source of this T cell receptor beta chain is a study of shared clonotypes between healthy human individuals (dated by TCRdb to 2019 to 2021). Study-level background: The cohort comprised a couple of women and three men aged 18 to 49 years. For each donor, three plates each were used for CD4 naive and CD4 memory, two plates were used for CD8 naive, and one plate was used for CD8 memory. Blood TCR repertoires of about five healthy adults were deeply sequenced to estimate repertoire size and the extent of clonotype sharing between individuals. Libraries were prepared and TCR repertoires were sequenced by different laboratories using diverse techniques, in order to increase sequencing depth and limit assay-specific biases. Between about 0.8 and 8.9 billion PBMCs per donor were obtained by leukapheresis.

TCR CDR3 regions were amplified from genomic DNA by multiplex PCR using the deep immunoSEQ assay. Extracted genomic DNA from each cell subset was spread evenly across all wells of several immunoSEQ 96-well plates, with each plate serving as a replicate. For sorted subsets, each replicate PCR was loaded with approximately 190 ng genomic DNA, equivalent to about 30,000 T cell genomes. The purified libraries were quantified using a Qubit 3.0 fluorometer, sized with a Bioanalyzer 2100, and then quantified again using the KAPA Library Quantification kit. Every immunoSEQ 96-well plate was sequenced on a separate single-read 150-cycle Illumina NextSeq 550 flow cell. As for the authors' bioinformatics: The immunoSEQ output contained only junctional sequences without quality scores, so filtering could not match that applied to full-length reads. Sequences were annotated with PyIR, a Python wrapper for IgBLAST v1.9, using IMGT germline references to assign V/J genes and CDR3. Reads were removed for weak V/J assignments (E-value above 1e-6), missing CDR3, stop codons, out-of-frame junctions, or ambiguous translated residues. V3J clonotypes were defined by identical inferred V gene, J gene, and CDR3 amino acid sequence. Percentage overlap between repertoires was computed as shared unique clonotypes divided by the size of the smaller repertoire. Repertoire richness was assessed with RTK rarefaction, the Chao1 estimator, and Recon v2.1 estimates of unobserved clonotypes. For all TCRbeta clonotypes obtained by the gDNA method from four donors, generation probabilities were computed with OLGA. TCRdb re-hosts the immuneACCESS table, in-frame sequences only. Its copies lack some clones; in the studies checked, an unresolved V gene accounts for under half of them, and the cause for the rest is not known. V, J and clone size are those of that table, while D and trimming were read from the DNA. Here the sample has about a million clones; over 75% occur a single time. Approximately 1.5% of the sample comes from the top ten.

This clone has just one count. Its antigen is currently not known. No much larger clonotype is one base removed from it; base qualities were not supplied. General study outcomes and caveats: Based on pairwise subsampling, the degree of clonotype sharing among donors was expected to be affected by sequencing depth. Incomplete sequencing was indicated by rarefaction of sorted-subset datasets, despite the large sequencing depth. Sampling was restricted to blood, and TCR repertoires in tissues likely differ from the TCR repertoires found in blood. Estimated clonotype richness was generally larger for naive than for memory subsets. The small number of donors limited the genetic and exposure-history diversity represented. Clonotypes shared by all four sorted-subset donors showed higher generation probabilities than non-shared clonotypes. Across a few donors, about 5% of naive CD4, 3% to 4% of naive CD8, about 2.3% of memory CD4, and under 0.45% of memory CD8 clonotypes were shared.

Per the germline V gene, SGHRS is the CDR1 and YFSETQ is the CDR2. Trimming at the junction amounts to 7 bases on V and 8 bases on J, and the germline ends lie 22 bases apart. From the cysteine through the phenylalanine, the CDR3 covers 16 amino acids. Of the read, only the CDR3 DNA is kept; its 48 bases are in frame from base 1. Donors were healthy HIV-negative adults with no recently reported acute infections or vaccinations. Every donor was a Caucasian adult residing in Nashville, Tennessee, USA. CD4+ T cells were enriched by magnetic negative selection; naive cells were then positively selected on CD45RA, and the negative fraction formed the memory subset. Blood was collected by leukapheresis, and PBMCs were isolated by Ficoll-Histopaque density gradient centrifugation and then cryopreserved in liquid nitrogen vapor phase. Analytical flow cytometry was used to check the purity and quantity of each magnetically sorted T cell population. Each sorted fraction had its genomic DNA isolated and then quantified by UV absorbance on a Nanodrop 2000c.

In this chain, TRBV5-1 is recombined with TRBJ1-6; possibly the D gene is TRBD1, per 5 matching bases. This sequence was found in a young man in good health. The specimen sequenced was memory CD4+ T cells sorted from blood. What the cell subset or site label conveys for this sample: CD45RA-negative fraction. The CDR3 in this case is CASRIRDSAYYSPLHF. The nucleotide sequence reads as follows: TGCGCCAGCCGCATCCGGGACTCGGCTTACTATTCACCCCTCCACTTT.